The source of this T cell receptor (beta chain) is a study of vaccination effects on CD4 cells after COVID-19 (dated by TCRdb to about 2022). Looking at the study overall: In the ViraFEST assay, PBMC were stimulated with viral peptide pools, and TCR sequencing was then used to find antigen-specific CD4+ T cell clonotypes based on their expansion. A total of more than 8 COVID-19 convalescent patients and several SARS-CoV-2-naive healthy vaccine recipients were included in the full study. In the study, cultures from other donors were sequenced using the Oncomine TCR Beta short-read assay on an Illumina iSeq 100. Each well held two million PBMC cultured in IMDM containing 5% human AB serum, 9.5 to 10 IU/ml IL-2 and gentamicin, along with 8 to 10 ug/ml peptides. SARS-CoV-2 spike-specific CD4+ TCR repertoires were compared before and after mRNA vaccination in COVID-19 convalescent patients and in infection-naive vaccine recipients. Post-vaccine samples across the study were collected a median of 72 days after the second dose, with a range of 14 to 241. On the study overall, not on this receptor specifically: Marked clonal contraction was observed in both infection-induced and vaccine-induced clones at late post-vaccination timepoints, consistent with waning T cell responses. In healthy vaccine recipients, vaccine-induced clones were almost all SARS-CoV-2 mono-reactive, with only 1 of 255 cross-reactive with common cold coronaviruses. The study was limited by a small number of convalescent patients and lacked early post-infection timepoints.

In regard to this clone: What this receptor recognizes is not known. Nothing much larger sits one base from this clone, and base qualities are not available.

After around 10 days of culture, CD4+ T cells were isolated with the EasySep CD4+ T cell isolation kit. Participants received two doses of either the BNT162b2 or the mRNA-1273 mRNA SARS-CoV-2 vaccine. Negative nucleocapsid antibody results before and after vaccination confirmed that the healthy vaccine recipients had no prior SARS-CoV-2 infection. On days 3 and 7, half of the culture medium was replaced with fresh IL-2-containing medium. Unless otherwise noted, each peptide stimulation condition was cultured in triplicate wells. Using Ficoll-Paque Plus gradient centrifugation, PBMC were separated from whole blood and then either used fresh or cryopreserved at -140C. Genomic DNA was extracted from cultured CD4+ T cells with the QIAamp micro DNA kit. CDR1 and CDR2 are read off the germline V gene as SGHRS and YFSETQ. V lost 6 bases and J lost 2 bases; the stretch between them is 10 bases long. The CDR3 contains 13 residues, cysteine and phenylalanine counted. The read is trimmed to its CDR3 DNA, 39 bases read in frame from base 1.

Receptors were amplified or captured by the immunoSEQ multiplex PCR assay. TCR beta CDR3 sequencing was performed on DNA from the cultured, isolated CD4+ T cells. In the original analysis: Non-productive TCR sequences were discarded, and reads were trimmed to the CDR3 region, with only CDR3s of 7 or more amino acids retained. Antigen-specific clonotypes were identified using the MANAFEST web app by comparison of expansion in peptide wells against reference cultures. For clones to be considered positive, expansion at FDR<0.05 versus reference and all other wells, an odds ratio above 5, and a frequency above 0.1% in two replicate wells were required. Clonotypes significantly expanded in SARS-CoV-2 spike wells and in at least one common cold coronavirus spike condition were defined as cross-reactive. CDR3 similarity was assessed by Levenshtein distance with the stringdist R package, and unrooted trees were built with ape in R 3.6.1. TCRdb retrieved this table from immuneACCESS and kept in-frame rearrangements only. Not all clones are present; in checked studies, unresolved V genes account for under half, and no reason is known for the remainder. D and trimming were read from the DNA, whereas the V and J calls and clone size are those reported in that table. The sample table holds about 45,000 clones, of which 60% to 75% were seen once. Of the sample, about 7% falls within the top ten clones.

The clonotype was recovered from a human donor who received a COVID-19 vaccine. Here the chain combines TRBV5-1 and TRBJ2-3; the D gene is perhaps TRBD2, on 6 matching bases. The sample was CD4+ T cells from PBMCs cultured without peptide, taken after COVID-19 vaccination. The CDR3 sequence is CASTRGSTDTQYF. In nucleotides, the sequence is TGCGCCAGCACGCGGGGCTCCACAGATACGCAGTATTTT.